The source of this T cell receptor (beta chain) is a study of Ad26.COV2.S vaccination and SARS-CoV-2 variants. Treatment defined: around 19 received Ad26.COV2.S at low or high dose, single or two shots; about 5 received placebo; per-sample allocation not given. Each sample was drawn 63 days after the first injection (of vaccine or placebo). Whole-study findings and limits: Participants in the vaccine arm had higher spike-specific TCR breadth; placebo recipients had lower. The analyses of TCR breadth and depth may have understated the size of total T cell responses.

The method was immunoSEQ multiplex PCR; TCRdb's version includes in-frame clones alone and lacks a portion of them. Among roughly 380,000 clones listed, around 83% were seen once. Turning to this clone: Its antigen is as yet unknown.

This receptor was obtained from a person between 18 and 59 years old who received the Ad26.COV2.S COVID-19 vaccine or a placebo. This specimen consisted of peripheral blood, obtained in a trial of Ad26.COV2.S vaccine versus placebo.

CDR3: CASRAQGGQPQHF. The CDR3 nucleotides are TGTGCCAGCAGAGCACAGGGTGGCCAGCCCCAGCATTTT. The chain is built from TRBV27 and TRBJ1-5, with D perhaps TRBD1 (6 bases). Trimming took off 6 bases at V and 7 bases at J, with 13 bases between the two ends. The CDR3 is made up of 13 amino acids. The V gene's germline CDR1 is MNHEY and CDR2 SMNVEV (reference sequence).